This TCR beta chain stems from a study of beta chain features in type 1 diabetes. Findings and caveats of the study: The influence of HLA type on TCRB rearrangement stayed undetermined.

Germline CDR1 reads SNHLY; CDR2 reads FYNNEI. CDR3 length equals 17 residues. The trim removed 7 bases at V and 4 bases at J, leaving 12 bases unmatched. Expressed TCRB transcripts were sequenced, since all the RNA that had been isolated was reverse transcribed. The method was immunoSEQ multiplex PCR; TCRdb's version includes in-frame clones alone and lacks a portion of them. The table shows 200,000 to 250,000 clones, with about 63% occurring only once. Comments on this clone: Its antigen remains unknown.

This rearrangement joins TRBV2 to TRBJ2-1; 11 bases align to TRBD2. The receptor comes from a man in his thirties or forties in good health. Input material: naive CD4+ T cells from blood. The CDR3 is CASMVFSGRVGYNEQFF. For the CDR3, the DNA is TGTGCCAGCATGGTCTTTAGCGGGAGGGTCGGGTACAATGAGCAGTTCTTC.